Detailed here is one T cell receptor beta chain. Assay used: immunoSEQ multiplex PCR; TCRdb lists only in-frame clones, some missing. This sample has 73,000 or so clones, with approximately 82% found just once. The data were obtained in a study of blood T cell repertoires in COVID-19. About the research overall: Italy, Spain and the United States were the sources of the convalescent and acute COVID-19 samples. The cDNA or gDNA used as material had been derived from T cells, B-cell-depleted T cells, or PBMCs.

Trimming pared 4 bases from V and 4 bases from J, leaving 13 bases between. The CDR3 contains 14 residues. Germline V gives CDR1 SGDLS, CDR2 YYNGEE. Material for sequencing was peripheral blood. The TCR originated in a man in his forties or fifties with active COVID-19. The V and J genes are TRBV9 and TRBJ2-3; possible D gene TRBD2, 6 bases. The DNA for the CDR3 is TGTGCCAGCAGCCTAAGGGGACTGGCAGATACGCAGTATTTT. Translated, it gives CASSLRGLADTQYF.